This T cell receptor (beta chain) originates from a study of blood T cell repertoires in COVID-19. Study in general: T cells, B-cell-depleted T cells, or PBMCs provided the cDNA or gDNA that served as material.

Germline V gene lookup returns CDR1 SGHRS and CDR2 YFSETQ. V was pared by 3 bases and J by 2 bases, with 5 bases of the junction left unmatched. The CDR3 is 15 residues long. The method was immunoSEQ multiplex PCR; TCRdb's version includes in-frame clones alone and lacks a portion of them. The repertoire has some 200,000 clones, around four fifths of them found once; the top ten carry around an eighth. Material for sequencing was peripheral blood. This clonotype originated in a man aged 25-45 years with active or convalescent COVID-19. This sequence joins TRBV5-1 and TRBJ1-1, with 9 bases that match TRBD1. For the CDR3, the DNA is TGCGCCAGCAGCTGGGGGGACAGGGCCAACACTGAAGCTTTCTTT. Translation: CASSWGDRANTEAFF.